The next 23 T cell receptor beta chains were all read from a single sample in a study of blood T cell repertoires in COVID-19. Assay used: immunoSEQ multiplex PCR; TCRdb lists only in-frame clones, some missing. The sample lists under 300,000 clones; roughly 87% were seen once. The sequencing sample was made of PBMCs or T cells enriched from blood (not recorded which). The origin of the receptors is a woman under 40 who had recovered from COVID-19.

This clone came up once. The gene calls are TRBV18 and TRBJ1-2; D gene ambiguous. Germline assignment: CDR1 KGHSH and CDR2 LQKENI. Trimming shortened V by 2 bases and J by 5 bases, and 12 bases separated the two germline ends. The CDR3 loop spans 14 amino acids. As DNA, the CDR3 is TGTGCCAGCTCACCAAAACAAGATGCTTATGGCTACACCTTC. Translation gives CASSPKQDAYGYTF. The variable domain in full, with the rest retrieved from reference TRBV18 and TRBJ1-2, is NAGVMQNPRHLVRRRGQEARLRCSPMKGHSHVYWYRQLPEEGLKFMVYLQKENIIDESGMPKERFSAEFPKEGPSILRIQQVVRGDSAAYFCASSPKQDAYGYTFGSGTRLTVV.

The CDR3 DNA is TGTGCCAGCAGTAGACAGGGGGCGAGTTACAATGAGCAGTTCTTC. This gives the protein CASSRQGASYNEQFF. The chain employs TRBV28 and TRBJ2-1, with 10 bases that match TRBD1. CDR3 size: 15 residues. Germline-derived CDR1 and CDR2 are MDHEN and SYDVKM. Losses at the gene ends were 5 bases for V and 4 bases for J; bases not matched to a gene: 5.

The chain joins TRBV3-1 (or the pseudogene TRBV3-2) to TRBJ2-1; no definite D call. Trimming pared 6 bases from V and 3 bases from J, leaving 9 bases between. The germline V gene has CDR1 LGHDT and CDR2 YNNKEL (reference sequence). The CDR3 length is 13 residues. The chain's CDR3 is CASSLSSYNEQFF. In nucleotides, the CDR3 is TGTGCCAGCAGTCTTTCGAGCTACAATGAGCAGTTCTTC.

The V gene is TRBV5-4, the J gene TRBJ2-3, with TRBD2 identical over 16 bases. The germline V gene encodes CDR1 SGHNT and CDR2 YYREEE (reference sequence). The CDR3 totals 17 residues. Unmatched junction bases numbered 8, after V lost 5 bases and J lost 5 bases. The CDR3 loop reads CASRPGTSGRALDTQYF. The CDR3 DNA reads TGTGCCAGCAGACCCGGGACTAGCGGGAGGGCCTTAGATACGCAGTATTTT.

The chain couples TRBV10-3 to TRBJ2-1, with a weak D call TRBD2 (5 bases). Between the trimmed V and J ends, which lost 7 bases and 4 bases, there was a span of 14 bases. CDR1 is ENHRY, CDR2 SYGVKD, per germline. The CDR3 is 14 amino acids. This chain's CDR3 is CAITAGPLYNEQFF. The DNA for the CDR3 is TGTGCCATCACTGCGGGCCCCCTGTACAATGAGCAGTTCTTC.

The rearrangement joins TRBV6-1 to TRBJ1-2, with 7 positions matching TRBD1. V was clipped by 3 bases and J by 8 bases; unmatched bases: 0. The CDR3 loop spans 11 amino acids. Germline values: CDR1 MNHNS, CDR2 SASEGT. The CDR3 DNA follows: TGTGCCAGCAGTGAGACAGGGGGCTACACCTTC. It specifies CASSETGGYTF.

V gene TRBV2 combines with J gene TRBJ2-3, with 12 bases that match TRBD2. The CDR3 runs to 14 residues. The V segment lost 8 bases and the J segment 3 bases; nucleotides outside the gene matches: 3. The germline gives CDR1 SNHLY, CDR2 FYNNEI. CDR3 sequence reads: CASGLAGSTDTQYF. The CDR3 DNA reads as TGTGCCAGCGGACTAGCGGGGTCTACAGATACGCAGTATTTT.

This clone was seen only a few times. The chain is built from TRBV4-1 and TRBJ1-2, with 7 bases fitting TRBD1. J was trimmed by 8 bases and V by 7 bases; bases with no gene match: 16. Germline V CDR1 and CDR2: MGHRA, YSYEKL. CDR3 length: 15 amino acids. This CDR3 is CASTSTGTAFIGYTF. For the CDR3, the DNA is TGCGCCAGCACCTCAACTGGGACAGCTTTTATAGGCTACACCTTC.

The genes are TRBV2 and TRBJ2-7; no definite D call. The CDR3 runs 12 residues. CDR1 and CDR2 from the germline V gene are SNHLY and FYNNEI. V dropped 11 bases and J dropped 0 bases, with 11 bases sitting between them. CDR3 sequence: CALGTISYEQYF. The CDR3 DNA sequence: TGTGCCCTCGGTACGATCTCCTACGAGCAGTACTTC.

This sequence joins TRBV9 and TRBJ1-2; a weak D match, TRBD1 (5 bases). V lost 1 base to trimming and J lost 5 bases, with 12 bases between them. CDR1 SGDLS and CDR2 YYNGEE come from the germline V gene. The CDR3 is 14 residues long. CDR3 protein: CASSVTPGSYGYTF. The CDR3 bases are TGTGCCAGCAGCGTAACCCCAGGGTCATATGGCTACACCTTC.

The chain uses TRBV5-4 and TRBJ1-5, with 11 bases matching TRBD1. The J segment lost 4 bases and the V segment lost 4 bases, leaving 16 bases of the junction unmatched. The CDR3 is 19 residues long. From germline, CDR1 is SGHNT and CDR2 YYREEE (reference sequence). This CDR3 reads CASSIVYQPGQGENQPQHF. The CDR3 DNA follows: TGTGCCAGCAGCATCGTCTATCAGCCGGGACAGGGGGAAAATCAGCCCCAGCATTTT.

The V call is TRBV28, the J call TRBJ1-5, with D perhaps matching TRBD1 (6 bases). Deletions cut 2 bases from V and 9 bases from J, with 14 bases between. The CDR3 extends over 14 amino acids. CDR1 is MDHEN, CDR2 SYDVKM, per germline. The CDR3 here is CASSLLQGFGPQHF. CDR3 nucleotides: TGTGCCAGCAGTTTACTCCAGGGGTTTGGGCCCCAGCATTTT.

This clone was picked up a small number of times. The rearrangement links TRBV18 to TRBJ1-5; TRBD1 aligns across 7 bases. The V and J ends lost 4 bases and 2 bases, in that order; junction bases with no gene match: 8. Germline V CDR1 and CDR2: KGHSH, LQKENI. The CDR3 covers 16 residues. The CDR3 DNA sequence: TGTGCCAGCTCACTAACAGGGGTGCGGGGCAATCAGCCCCAGCATTTT. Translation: CASSLTGVRGNQPQHF.

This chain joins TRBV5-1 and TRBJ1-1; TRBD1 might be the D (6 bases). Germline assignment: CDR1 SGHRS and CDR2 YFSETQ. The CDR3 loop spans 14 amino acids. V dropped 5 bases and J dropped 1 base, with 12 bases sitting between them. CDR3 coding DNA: TGCGCCAGCAGTTCAGGGGTAACGAACACTGAAGCTTTCTTT. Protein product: CASSSGVTNTEAFF.

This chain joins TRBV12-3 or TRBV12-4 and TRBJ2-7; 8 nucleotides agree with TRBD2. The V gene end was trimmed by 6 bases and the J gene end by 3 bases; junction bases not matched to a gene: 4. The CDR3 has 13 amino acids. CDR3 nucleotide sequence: TGTGCCAGCAGCTACAGCGGGAGCTACGAGCAGTACTTC. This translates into CASSYSGSYEQYF.

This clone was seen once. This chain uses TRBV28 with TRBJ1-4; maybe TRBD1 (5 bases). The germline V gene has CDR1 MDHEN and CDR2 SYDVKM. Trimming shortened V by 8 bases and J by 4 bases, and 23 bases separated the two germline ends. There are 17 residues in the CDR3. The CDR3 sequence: CASGSNWRGWGNEKLFF. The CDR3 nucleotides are TGTGCCAGCGGTTCCAATTGGCGGGGGTGGGGTAATGAAAAACTGTTTTTT.

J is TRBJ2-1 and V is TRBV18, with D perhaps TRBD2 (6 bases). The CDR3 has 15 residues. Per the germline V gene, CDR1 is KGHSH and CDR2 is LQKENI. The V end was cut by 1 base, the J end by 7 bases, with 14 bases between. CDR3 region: CASSPLAGSFNEQFF. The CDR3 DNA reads TGTGCCAGCTCACCACTGGCGGGGAGTTTTAATGAGCAGTTCTTC.

The CDR3 here is CASSHRAGTGGEKLFF. CDR3 nucleotides: TGTGCCAGCAGCCATCGGGCCGGTACAGGGGGTGAAAAACTGTTTTTT. This chain joins TRBV7-9 and TRBJ1-4, with 8 bases identical to TRBD1. Germline-derived CDR1 and CDR2 are SEHNR and FQNEAQ (reference sequence). This CDR3 spans 16 amino acids. The trim removed 5 bases at V and 7 bases at J, leaving 12 bases unmatched.

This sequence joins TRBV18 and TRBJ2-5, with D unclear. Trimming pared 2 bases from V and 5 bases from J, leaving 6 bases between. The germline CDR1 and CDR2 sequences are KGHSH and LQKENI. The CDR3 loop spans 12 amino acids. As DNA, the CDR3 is TGTGCCAGCTCACCAGGGCTTGAGACCCAGTACTTC. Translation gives CASSPGLETQYF.

DNA for the CDR3: TGTGCCAGCTCACGCGGTTCTCGCCCGGGATCAGATACGCAGTATTTT. This codes for CASSRGSRPGSDTQYF. The chain employs TRBV18 and TRBJ2-3, with D possibly being TRBD2 (5 bases). The V gene lost 4 bases and the J gene lost 4 bases, with 18 bases spanning the gap. CDR1 KGHSH and CDR2 LQKENI come from the germline V gene. The CDR3 totals 16 residues.

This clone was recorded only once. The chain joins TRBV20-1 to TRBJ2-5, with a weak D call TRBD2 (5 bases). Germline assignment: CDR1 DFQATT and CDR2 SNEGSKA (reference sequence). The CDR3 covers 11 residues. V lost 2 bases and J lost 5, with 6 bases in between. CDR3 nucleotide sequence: TGCAGTGCTAGACGAGGGGAGACCCAGTACTTC. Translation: CSARRGETQYF.

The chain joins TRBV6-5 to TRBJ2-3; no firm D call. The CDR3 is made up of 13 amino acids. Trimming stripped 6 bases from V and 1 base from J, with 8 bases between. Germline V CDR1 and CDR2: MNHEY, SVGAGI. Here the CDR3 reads CASSRAGTDTQYF. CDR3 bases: TGTGCCAGCAGCCGCGCGGGCACAGATACGCAGTATTTT.

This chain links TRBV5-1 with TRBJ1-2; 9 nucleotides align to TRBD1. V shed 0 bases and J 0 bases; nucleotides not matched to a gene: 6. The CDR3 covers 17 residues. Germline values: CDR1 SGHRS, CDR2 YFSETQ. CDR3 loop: CASSLAFRQGANYGYTF. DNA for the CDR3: TGCGCCAGCAGCTTGGCTTTCAGACAGGGGGCTAACTATGGCTACACCTTC.